A selection of T cell receptor beta chains follows, all from one sample in a study of human T cells and chemical hapten exposure. TCRdb re-called the RACE reads through MiXCR, storing one row per CDR3 protein. The table lists approximately 82,000 distinct CDR3 sequences, 12% of them singletons. The sequencing used whole blood, collected in connection with sensitization to the hapten diphenylcyclopropenone (DPC). The receptor source for this set is a woman between 55 and 75 years old with alopecia areata. Some clones in this sample may be carry-over from other donors' samples. Both conserved end residues are part of each CDR3. A D gene is named only where the DNA matches it firmly. Clone sizes are given selectively: once, few, many, or a class where the clone is expanded.

d_call: -
v_call: TRBV20-1
clone_size: many
j_call: TRBJ1-4
cdr3_nt: TGCAGTGCTACCAGACCCCCACTTCAGGAAAAACTGTTTTTT
cdr3_aa: CSATRPPLQEKLFF

d_call: -
v_call: TRBV5-1
clone_size: many
j_call: TRBJ1-1
cdr3_nt: TGCGCCAGAGGTTCTGGGCAGAGGAACACTGAAGCTTTCTTT
cdr3_aa: CARGSGQRNTEAFF

d_call: -
v_call: TRBV6-5
clone_size: few
j_call: TRBJ2-7
cdr3_nt: TGTGCCAGCAGAATGGACAGGGAGGGGTACGAGCAGTACTTC
cdr3_aa: CASRMDREGYEQYF

d_call: TRBD1
v_call: TRBV5-6
clone_size: -
j_call: TRBJ2-7
cdr3_nt: TGTGCCAGCACCGACAGGGAAACCTACGAGCAGTACTTC
cdr3_aa: CASTDRETYEQYF

d_call: -
v_call: TRBV6-5
clone_size: many
j_call: TRBJ1-4
cdr3_nt: TGTGCCAGCAGTTACAGGGGAGGTGAAAAACTGTTTTTT
cdr3_aa: CASSYRGGEKLFF

d_call: TRBD1
v_call: TRBV2
clone_size: many
j_call: TRBJ1-1
cdr3_nt: TGTGCCAGCAGTCGTGACAGGGACACTGAAGCTTTCTTT
cdr3_aa: CASSRDRDTEAFF

d_call: TRBD2
v_call: TRBV10-1
clone_size: few
j_call: TRBJ2-1
cdr3_nt: TGCGCCAGCTCAGCGGGACCCGGAGGGGAGCAGTTCTTC
cdr3_aa: CASSAGPGGEQFF

d_call: -
v_call: TRBV10-3
clone_size: few
j_call: TRBJ2-5
cdr3_nt: TGTGCCATCAGTGAGAGAGAGACCCAGTACTTC
cdr3_aa: CAISERETQYF

d_call: -
v_call: TRBV30
clone_size: -
j_call: TRBJ2-7
cdr3_nt: TGTGCCTGGAGCGACGGGATCGTCCTGCACGAGCAGTACTTC
cdr3_aa: CAWSDGIVLHEQYF

d_call: -
v_call: TRBV6-2/TRBV6-3
clone_size: -
j_call: TRBJ1-4
cdr3_nt: TGTGCCAGCAGTTACCCGGGAGGATGGGAAAAACTGTTTTTT
cdr3_aa: CASSYPGGWEKLFF

d_call: -
v_call: TRBV5-1
clone_size: many
j_call: TRBJ1-2
cdr3_nt: TGCGCCAGCAGCCCGCTCGGGGGGCTATTCGATGGCTACACCTTC
cdr3_aa: CASSPLGGLFDGYTF

d_call: -
v_call: TRBV20-1
clone_size: many
j_call: TRBJ1-2
cdr3_nt: TGCAGTGCTAGGCCCCGATTAGGCTTATACGACTATGGCTACACCTTC
cdr3_aa: CSARPRLGLYDYGYTF

d_call: TRBD2
v_call: TRBV24-1
clone_size: few
j_call: TRBJ2-3
cdr3_nt: TGTGCCACCAGTGATTCTCGCGGGGGGCTCCCAGATACGCAGTATTTT
cdr3_aa: CATSDSRGGLPDTQYF

d_call: TRBD1
v_call: TRBV6-6
clone_size: once
j_call: TRBJ1-5
cdr3_nt: TGTGCCCCCAATGGGAGCAGGGGGTTCAATCAGCCCCGGCATTTT
cdr3_aa: CAPNGSRGFNQPRHF

d_call: TRBD2
v_call: TRBV10-3
clone_size: -
j_call: TRBJ2-3
cdr3_nt: TGTGCCATCAGTGATTTACTAGCGACATACACAGATACGCAGTATTTT
cdr3_aa: CAISDLLATYTDTQYF

d_call: -
v_call: TRBV6-6
clone_size: few
j_call: TRBJ1-1
cdr3_nt: TGTGCCAGCAGTTACGGGGGTGGTACTGAAGCTTTCTTT
cdr3_aa: CASSYGGGTEAFF

d_call: TRBD2
v_call: TRBV11-2
clone_size: -
j_call: TRBJ2-5
cdr3_nt: TGTGCCAGCAGCCTCGGACTAGCGGGGGGGCGTGGGACGACCCAGTACTTC
cdr3_aa: CASSLGLAGGRGTTQYF

d_call: -
v_call: TRBV7-9
clone_size: many
j_call: TRBJ2-1
cdr3_nt: TGTGCCAGCAGCTTAGTGGGTGTGGGGTACAATGAGCAGTTCTTC
cdr3_aa: CASSLVGVGYNEQFF

d_call: TRBD2
v_call: TRBV5-1
clone_size: many
j_call: TRBJ2-1
cdr3_nt: TGCGCCAGCAGCTTGGCGGTAGCGGGCAATGAGCAGTTCTTC
cdr3_aa: CASSLAVAGNEQFF

d_call: TRBD1
v_call: TRBV27
clone_size: many
j_call: TRBJ1-5
cdr3_nt: TGTGCCAGCAGTCCAGGGGGGCAGGGAGGGTATTATAGCAATCAGCCCCAGCATTTT
cdr3_aa: CASSPGGQGGYYSNQPQHF

d_call: TRBD1
v_call: TRBV19
clone_size: few
j_call: TRBJ2-7
cdr3_nt: TGTGCCAGTAGTGCCGGGACAGGGTATTACGAGCAGTACTTC
cdr3_aa: CASSAGTGYYEQYF

d_call: TRBD1
v_call: TRBV20-1
clone_size: -
j_call: TRBJ1-4
cdr3_nt: TGCAGTGCTAAGGGGGCTACGAATGAAAAACTGTTTTTT
cdr3_aa: CSAKGATNEKLFF

d_call: TRBD1
v_call: TRBV28
clone_size: -
j_call: TRBJ1-2
cdr3_nt: TGTGCCAGCAGTTCCGGGACAGGGGCCGGCTACACCTTC
cdr3_aa: CASSSGTGAGYTF

d_call: -
v_call: TRBV20-1
clone_size: -
j_call: TRBJ2-1
cdr3_nt: TGCAGTGCTAGGATGGGGGGTCCCGAGCAGTTCTTC
cdr3_aa: CSARMGGPEQFF

d_call: TRBD1
v_call: TRBV7-9
clone_size: many
j_call: TRBJ1-2
cdr3_nt: TGTGCCAGCAGCTGGGACAGGAACTATGGCTACACCTTC
cdr3_aa: CASSWDRNYGYTF

d_call: TRBD2
v_call: TRBV7-9
clone_size: few
j_call: TRBJ2-5
cdr3_nt: TGTGCCAGCAGCTTAGTGGCGGGGGGGCAAGAGACCCAGTACTTC
cdr3_aa: CASSLVAGGQETQYF

d_call: -
v_call: TRBV6-6
clone_size: many
j_call: TRBJ2-1
cdr3_nt: TGTGCCAGCAGTTACTCACTCAGAGGGCGGGCGTCCTACAATGAGCAGTTCTTC
cdr3_aa: CASSYSLRGRASYNEQFF

d_call: TRBD2
v_call: TRBV6-5
clone_size: many
j_call: TRBJ2-7
cdr3_nt: TGTGCCAGCAGGAAACAGCGGGGGGCCTACGAGCAGTACTTC
cdr3_aa: CASRKQRGAYEQYF

d_call: -
v_call: TRBV20-1
clone_size: few
j_call: TRBJ2-1
cdr3_nt: TGCAGTGCACAAAAAGGACTAACCCAATCCTACAATGAGCAGTTCTTC
cdr3_aa: CSAQKGLTQSYNEQFF

d_call: -
v_call: TRBV5-1
clone_size: few
j_call: TRBJ2-1
cdr3_nt: TGCGCCAGCAGCTTTGCCAGACCTAGCGAGCCTTACAATGAGCAGTTCTTC
cdr3_aa: CASSFARPSEPYNEQFF

d_call: -
v_call: TRBV29-1
clone_size: -
j_call: TRBJ1-5
cdr3_nt: TGCAGCGTCCAGCATGGAAAAGATCAGCCCCAGCATTTT
cdr3_aa: CSVQHGKDQPQHF

d_call: TRBD1
v_call: TRBV24-1
clone_size: many
j_call: TRBJ1-5
cdr3_nt: TGTGCCACCAGGGCCGGGACCGGGACAGTAAATCAGCCCCAGCATTTT
cdr3_aa: CATRAGTGTVNQPQHF

d_call: TRBD1
v_call: TRBV18
clone_size: -
j_call: TRBJ2-7
cdr3_nt: TGTGCCAGCTCACCACCGGGACAGGGGCTGAGCTACGAGCAGTACTTC
cdr3_aa: CASSPPGQGLSYEQYF

d_call: -
v_call: TRBV19
clone_size: few
j_call: TRBJ1-5
cdr3_nt: TGTGCCAGTAGTATAGATGTCCCAGGGGCTTTTGGCAATCAGCCCCAGCATTTT
cdr3_aa: CASSIDVPGAFGNQPQHF

d_call: -
v_call: TRBV7-9
clone_size: many
j_call: TRBJ2-7
cdr3_nt: TGTGCCAGCAGCTGGGCGTTCCGGACAGAGGTCCACGAGCAGTACTTC
cdr3_aa: CASSWAFRTEVHEQYF

d_call: -
v_call: TRBV11-1
clone_size: -
j_call: TRBJ2-4
cdr3_nt: TGTGCCAGCAGCCTCCCTGGTAGGGCCAAAAACATTCAGTACTTC
cdr3_aa: CASSLPGRAKNIQYF

d_call: -
v_call: TRBV20-1
clone_size: -
j_call: TRBJ1-2
cdr3_nt: TGCAGTGCTAAATCAGGGAACTATGGCTACACCTTC
cdr3_aa: CSAKSGNYGYTF

d_call: -
v_call: TRBV27
clone_size: many
j_call: TRBJ1-3
cdr3_nt: TGTGCCAGCAGTTTATCATGGGGTGCCGGAAACACCATATATTTT
cdr3_aa: CASSLSWGAGNTIYF

d_call: -
v_call: TRBV20-1
clone_size: many
j_call: TRBJ2-7
cdr3_nt: TGCAGTGCTATCCCCGGGACCCCGGGCGAGCAGTACTTC
cdr3_aa: CSAIPGTPGEQYF

d_call: -
v_call: TRBV6-5
clone_size: many
j_call: TRBJ2-1
cdr3_nt: TGTGCCAGCAGTTACAGAGCCGCACCGTCCTACAATGAGCAGTTCTTC
cdr3_aa: CASSYRAAPSYNEQFF

d_call: -
v_call: TRBV7-6
clone_size: -
j_call: TRBJ2-3
cdr3_nt: TGTGCCAGCAGCTACTCCGGGGCGCCCACAGATACGCAGTATTTT
cdr3_aa: CASSYSGAPTDTQYF

d_call: -
v_call: TRBV2
clone_size: many
j_call: TRBJ1-3
cdr3_nt: TGTGCCAGCAGTGACCTCATCTCTGGAAACACCATATATTTT
cdr3_aa: CASSDLISGNTIYF

d_call: -
v_call: TRBV18
clone_size: -
j_call: TRBJ2-7
cdr3_nt: TGTGCCAGCTCACCAGTGAAGTACGAGCAGTACTTC
cdr3_aa: CASSPVKYEQYF

d_call: -
v_call: TRBV18
clone_size: many
j_call: TRBJ1-4
cdr3_nt: TGTGCCAGCTCACCACAACAGGGTATAGGTGAAAAACTGTTTTTT
cdr3_aa: CASSPQQGIGEKLFF

d_call: TRBD2
v_call: TRBV20-1
clone_size: many
j_call: TRBJ2-7
cdr3_nt: TGCAGTGCTACCGTCAAGCGGGGTATCTCCTACGAGCAGTACTTC
cdr3_aa: CSATVKRGISYEQYF

d_call: TRBD2
v_call: TRBV29-1
clone_size: many
j_call: TRBJ2-1
cdr3_nt: TGCAGCGCATCACTAGCGGGGGAGTCCAATGAGCAGTTCTTC
cdr3_aa: CSASLAGESNEQFF

d_call: -
v_call: TRBV20-1
clone_size: -
j_call: TRBJ2-3
cdr3_nt: TGCAGTGCTAGAGAGGGAGCCCACACAGATACGCAGTATTTT
cdr3_aa: CSAREGAHTDTQYF

d_call: -
v_call: TRBV15
clone_size: many
j_call: TRBJ2-1
cdr3_nt: TGTGCCACCAGCAGATCAGGGGTTAACGGGCGCAATGAGCAGTTCTTC
cdr3_aa: CATSRSGVNGRNEQFF

d_call: TRBD1
v_call: TRBV2
clone_size: many
j_call: TRBJ2-2
cdr3_nt: TGTGCCAGCACCAGGGGGCTCACCGGGGAGCTGTTTTTT
cdr3_aa: CASTRGLTGELFF

d_call: -
v_call: TRBV18
clone_size: few
j_call: TRBJ2-5
cdr3_nt: TGTGCCAGCTCACCACGGGCTGGGACAAATGGGCAAGAGACCCAGTACTTC
cdr3_aa: CASSPRAGTNGQETQYF